This T cell receptor beta chain was recovered during a study of spatial heterogeneity in lung cancer. Whole-study context: A consistent excess of beta-chain over alpha-chain sequences was detected.

The CDR3 runs 13 residues. V was shortened by 0 bases and J by 7 bases, with 9 bases between the two germline ends. CDR1 and CDR2 (germline): MNHEY, SMNVEV (reference sequence). Study-wide results and limits: The numbers of ubiquitous and regional expanded TCRs correlated with ubiquitous and regional nonsynonymous mutations, respectively. Tracking of tumor mutation counts was seen in expanded intratumoral alpha and beta TCR counts.

A distinct unique molecular identifier was carried by each TCR cDNA molecule. TCRdb processed the 5' RACE reads anew with MiXCR; each CDR3 protein has one entry. The table lists roughly 10,000 distinct CDR3 sequences, approximately 7.6% of them singletons, with under 25% in the top ten. The time point denotes: sample taken at primary tumor resection. The input material, whole RNA from tumor, nontumor lung or frozen PBMC, was sequenced unsorted. This clonotype showed up many times. Its antigen is currently unknown. The TCR sequence derives from a male donor with early-stage non-small cell lung cancer. The starting material was lung tumor tissue, obtained at surgery. The chain has TRBV27 and TRBJ2-5; either TRBD1 or TRBD2 may supply D (5 bases each). In DNA, the CDR3 is TGTGCCAGCAGTTTATCTGGGGCGGGGACCCAGTACTTC. It translates to CASSLSGAGTQYF.